One and the same sample provided the 13 T cell receptor beta chains below, sequenced in a study of CD8 T cells in ankylosing spondylitis. Via MiXCR, TCRdb re-called the 5' RACE reads, giving one row per CDR3 protein. The table has around 100,000 distinct CDR3 sequences, 24% seen once. Sequences were obtained from synovial fluid, either unsorted or a sorted T cell fraction (not recorded which). The source is a male donor with ankylosing spondylitis.

The V and J genes are TRBV7-9 and TRBJ1-3, with D hard to call. The CDR3 is 15 residues long. With 6 bases removed from V and 4 bases from J, the gap between germline ends came to 16 bases. Germline V gene lookup returns CDR1 SEHNR and CDR2 FQNEAQ (reference sequence). CDR3 protein: CASRETIAAGNTIYF. The CDR3 DNA is TGTGCCAGCAGAGAAACCATCGCCGCGGGAAACACCATATATTTT.

On this clonotype itself: This may come from a read error, since a much larger clone is one base off. The V gene is TRBV12-3 or TRBV12-4, the J gene TRBJ1-1, with unresolved D. This CDR3 contains 13 residues. V lost 3 bases and J 2 bases, leaving 7 bases between the germline ends. This CDR3 reads CASSFAANTEAFF. The CDR3 bases are TGTGCCAGCAGTTTTGCAGCCAACACTGAAGCTTTCTTT.

This clonotype was recorded at least ten times. This chain joins TRBV6-6 and TRBJ1-1; D may be TRBD1 (5 bases). The germline CDR1 and CDR2 sequences are MNHNY and SVGAGI (reference sequence). The CDR3 runs to 13 residues. The V gene lost 6 bases and the J gene lost 3 bases, with 11 bases spanning the gap. CDR3 DNA sequence: TGTGCCAGCAGCTGGGGGGGGGACACTGAAGCTTTCTTT. It codes for CASSWGGDTEAFF.

This clonotype was counted only a few times. The chain joins TRBV11-2 to TRBJ2-1; tentatively, D is TRBD1 (6 bases). CDR1 SGHAT and CDR2 FQNNGV come from the germline V gene. V lost 3 bases and J 4 bases, leaving 13 bases between the germline ends. The CDR3 consists of 15 residues. The CDR3 loop reads CASSFLGHRYNEQFF. The CDR3 region has the DNA TGTGCCAGCAGCTTTTTGGGACACCGTTACAATGAGCAGTTCTTC. Using reference TRBV11-2 and TRBJ2-1 for the parts outside the CDR3, the full variable domain is EAGVAQSPRYKIIEKRQSVAFWCNPISGHATLYWYQQILGQGPKLLIQFQNNGVVDDSQLPKDRFSAERLKGVDSTLKIQPAKLEDSAVYLCASSFLGHRYNEQFFGPGTRLTVL.

The genes are TRBV4-1 and TRBJ2-1; 7 bases are shared with TRBD1. Germline assignment: CDR1 MGHRA and CDR2 YSYEKL. This CDR3 region has 15 residues. With V trimmed by 1 base and J by 6 bases, 6 bases remained unmatched. CDR3: CASSQVQAGGNEQFF. Written as DNA, the CDR3 is TGCGCCAGCAGCCAAGTTCAGGCAGGGGGCAATGAGCAGTTCTTC.

The J gene is TRBJ2-1, the V gene TRBV7-2; D gene unclear. V lost 3 bases, J lost 1 base, and 7 bases lay in between. This CDR3 contains 14 residues. In germline, CDR1 is SGHTA, CDR2 FQGNSA. The CDR3 loop is CASSFSKSYNEQFF. CDR3 coding DNA: TGTGCCAGCAGCTTTTCGAAATCCTACAATGAGCAGTTCTTC.

This clonotype was recorded once. The chain carries TRBV5-1 and TRBJ2-3; possible D gene TRBD1, 7 bases. The V end lost 4 bases, the J end lost 3 bases, and 12 bases lay between the germline ends. The CDR3 contains 14 residues. Germline V CDR1 and CDR2: SGHRS, YFSETQ. The CDR3 here is CASSPAGQTDTQYF. DNA of the CDR3: TGCGCCAGCAGCCCTGCGGGACAGACAGATACGCAGTATTTT.

This clonotype was picked up a small number of times. This chain connects TRBV7-9 to TRBJ2-6; possible D gene TRBD2, 6 bases. The germline V gene encodes CDR1 SEHNR and CDR2 FQNEAQ (reference sequence). V was trimmed by 8 bases and J by 5 bases, leaving 13 bases between them. The CDR3 consists of 14 residues. The DNA for the CDR3 is TGTGCCAGCGCCGGTGGGGGGAGGGCCAACGTCCTGACTTTC. Amino acids: CASAGGGRANVLTF.

V and J are TRBV20-1 and TRBJ2-3, with D tentatively TRBD2 (6 bases). CDR3 length: 18 residues. Germline CDR1 reads DFQATT; CDR2 reads SNEGSKA (reference sequence). Trimming removed 0 bases from V and 0 bases from J, with 19 bases in between. CDR3 in amino acids: CSAREGLLPGASTDTQYF. The CDR3, as DNA: TGCAGTGCTAGAGAGGGGCTTCTACCGGGAGCTAGCACAGATACGCAGTATTTT.

The chain uses TRBV28 and TRBJ2-7, with D unresolved. V was shortened by 3 bases and J by 3 bases, with 12 bases between the two germline ends. The CDR3 spans 14 residues. Per the germline V gene, CDR1 is MDHEN and CDR2 is SYDVKM. The DNA for the CDR3 is TGTGCCAGCAGTTTTATGGGTTTGGACTACGAGCAGTACGTC. Encoded protein: CASSFMGLDYEQYV.

The CDR3 loop reads CASSLLENSPLHF. Here the CDR3 DNA reads TGTGCCAGCAGCCTACTTGAGAATTCACCCCTCCACTTT. This sequence joins TRBV7-8 and TRBJ1-6; D gene ambiguous. CDR1 and CDR2 from the germline V gene are SGHVS and FQNEAQ. Deletions cut 5 bases from V and 7 bases from J, with 9 bases between. This CDR3 comprises 13 residues.

The J gene is TRBJ2-5, the V gene TRBV30; a weak D match, TRBD2 (6 bases). CDR3 length: 13 amino acids. From germline, CDR1 is GTSNPN and CDR2 SVGIG (reference sequence). The V gene lost 2 bases and the J gene lost 3 bases, with 10 bases spanning the gap. CDR3 nucleotide sequence: TGTGCCTGGAGTACTAGCACGAAAGAGACCCAGTACTTC. Translated: CAWSTSTKETQYF. The full variable domain, its missing parts supplied by reference TRBV30 and TRBJ2-5, is SQTIHQWPATLVQPVGSPLSLECTVEGTSNPNLYWYRQAAGRGLQLLFYSVGIGQISSEVPQNLSASRPQDRQFILSSKKLLLSDSGFYLCAWSTSTKETQYFGPGTRLLVL.

This clonotype has a handful of counts. The chain recombines TRBV5-1 with TRBJ2-2; D is undetermined. Trimming took 2 bases from V and 3 from J, leaving 8 bases between them. Germline V gives CDR1 SGHRS, CDR2 YFSETQ. This CDR3 is 14 amino acids long. CDR3 DNA sequence: TGCGCCAGCAGCTTCTTTGGGGACACCGGGGAGCTGTTTTTT. Protein sequence: CASSFFGDTGELFF.